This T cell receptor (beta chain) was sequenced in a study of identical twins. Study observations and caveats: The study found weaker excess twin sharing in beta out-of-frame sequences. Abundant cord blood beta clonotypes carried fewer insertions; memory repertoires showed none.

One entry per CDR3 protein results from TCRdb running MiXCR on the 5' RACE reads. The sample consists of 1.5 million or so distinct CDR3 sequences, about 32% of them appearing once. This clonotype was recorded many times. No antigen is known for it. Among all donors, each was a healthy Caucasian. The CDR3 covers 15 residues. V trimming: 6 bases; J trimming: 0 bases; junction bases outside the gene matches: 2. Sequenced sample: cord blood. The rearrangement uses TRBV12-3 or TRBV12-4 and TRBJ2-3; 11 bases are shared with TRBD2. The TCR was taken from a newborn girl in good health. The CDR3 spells CASRRTSGSTDTQYF. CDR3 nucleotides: TGTGCCAGCAGACGGACTAGCGGGAGCACAGATACGCAGTATTTT.